The 16 T cell receptor beta chains given below trace back to one sample, sequenced in a study of cytomegalovirus exposure and HLA in healthy donors. PCR employed 60 Vbeta and 13 Jbeta primers. Repertoires were generated with immunoSEQ multiplex PCR, while TCRdb's copy carries only in-frame clones and drops some. In the table there are about 120,000 clones, around three quarters of which are singletons. The sample was PBMCs. The receptors were sampled from a man in his thirties or forties in good health and CMV-seronegative.

The chain combines TRBV6-5 with TRBJ1-4; D call uncertain. The CDR3 consists of 14 residues. Trimming removed 2 bases at V and 3 bases at J, with 7 bases between. In germline, CDR1 is MNHEY, CDR2 SVGAGI. The CDR3: CASSYLPSNEKLFF. Here the CDR3 DNA reads TGTGCCAGCAGTTACCTACCGTCTAATGAAAAACTGTTTTTT.

The V and J genes are TRBV28 and TRBJ2-2; D gene ambiguous. Germline CDR1 and CDR2: MDHEN and SYDVKM. V shed 6 bases and J shed 4 bases, with 3 bases lying between them. This CDR3 comprises 11 residues. The CDR3: CASSFTGELFF. CDR3 coding DNA: TGTGCCAGCAGCTTCACCGGGGAGCTGTTTTTT.

This rearrangement joins TRBV27 to TRBJ1-2; weak D call: TRBD1 (6 bases). Germline CDR1 reads MNHEY; CDR2 reads SMNVEV (reference sequence). Trimming took 0 bases from V and 8 from J, leaving 22 bases between them. The CDR3 sequence is 17 residues long. The CDR3 is CASSLSTTGRGAGGYTF. The CDR3 coding sequence is TGTGCCAGCAGTTTATCCACCACCGGCCGGGGGGCAGGGGGCTACACCTTC.

This chain joins TRBV18 and TRBJ1-2; 8 bases fit TRBD1. V lost 4 bases, J lost 6 bases, and 13 bases stayed unmatched. The CDR3 consists of 16 residues. The germline gives CDR1 KGHSH, CDR2 LQKENI. In DNA, the CDR3 is TGTGCCAGCTCACGCGATAGGGCAGGGGGCGACCATGGCTACACCTTC. This gives the protein CASSRDRAGGDHGYTF.

Written as DNA, the CDR3 is TGTGCCAGTTGGGGACATTCGAGCTACGAGCAGTACTTC. This sequence encodes CASWGHSSYEQYF. V and J are TRBV6-5 and TRBJ2-7; TRBD1 might be the D (6 bases). In germline, CDR1 is MNHEY, CDR2 SVGAGI. V was cut by 9 bases and J by 3 bases, with 15 bases left in between. CDR3 size: 13 residues.

This clone was seen a handful of times. The CDR3 is CASQRGPNTEAFF. The CDR3 coding sequence is TGTGCCAGTCAGAGGGGGCCCAACACTGAAGCTTTCTTT. The V and J genes are TRBV2 and TRBJ1-1, with TRBD1 identical over 7 bases. CDR1 and CDR2 from the germline V gene are SNHLY and FYNNEI. Germline trimming cut 9 bases from V and 2 bases from J; bases unmatched to any gene: 6. This CDR3 region has 13 residues.

J is TRBJ1-2 and V is TRBV27, with D possibly being TRBD1 (6 bases). The germline V and J ends were trimmed by 2 bases and 3 bases, with 13 bases remaining between them. From germline, CDR1 is MNHEY and CDR2 SMNVEV (reference sequence). The length of the CDR3 is 15 residues. The CDR3: CASSLKPTGHYGYTF. DNA of the CDR3: TGTGCCAGCAGTTTAAAGCCCACAGGGCACTATGGCTACACCTTC.

This chain uses TRBV5-6 with TRBJ1-4, with a weak D call TRBD1 (5 bases). Germline values: CDR1 SGHDT, CDR2 YYEEEE. V was shortened by 4 bases and J by 6 bases, with 19 bases between the two germline ends. The CDR3 extends over 16 amino acids. Written as DNA, the CDR3 is TGTGCCAGCAGCCTCCTCTGGACTAGAGGGGATGAAAAACTGTTTTTT. Translation gives CASSLLWTRGDEKLFF. The entire variable domain, with the rest obtained from reference TRBV5-6 and TRBJ1-4, is as follows: DAGVTQSPTHLIKTRGQQVTLRCSPKSGHDTVSWYQQALGQGPQFIFQYYEEEERQRGNFPDRFSGHQFPNYSSELNVNALLLGDSALYLCASSLLWTRGDEKLFFGSGTQLSVL.

The chain uses TRBV4-2 and TRBJ2-5; weak D call: TRBD2 (6 bases). Germline assignment: CDR1 LGHNA and CDR2 YNFKEQ. The length of the CDR3 is 14 residues. V lost 0 bases and J 4 bases, leaving 9 bases between the germline ends. CDR3 sequence reads: CASSQDYGGETQYF. The DNA for the CDR3 is TGTGCCAGCAGCCAAGATTACGGGGGAGAGACCCAGTACTTC.

This chain joins TRBV7-2 and TRBJ1-1; D is unresolved. Trimming left V 3 bases short and J 0 bases short, with 5 bases between. The CDR3 extends over 13 amino acids. The germline gives CDR1 SGHTA, CDR2 FQGNSA. CDR3 region: CASSLRMNTEAFF. CDR3 DNA: TGTGCCAGCAGCTTGAGGATGAACACTGAAGCTTTCTTT.

CDR3 protein: CASSLVRDRGQPQHF. CDR3 coding DNA: TGTGCCAGCAGCTTGGTGAGAGACAGGGGGCAGCCCCAGCATTTT. The chain employs TRBV5-6 and TRBJ1-5; 9 bases are a match to TRBD1. Germline values: CDR1 SGHDT, CDR2 YYEEEE. The CDR3 is 15 amino acids. With 0 bases clipped from V and 7 bases from J, the junction kept 5 bases outside the gene matches.

This chain uses TRBV5-1 with TRBJ2-2; D is possibly TRBD2 (6 bases). The CDR3 loop spans 17 amino acids. CDR1 SGHRS and CDR2 YFSETQ come from the germline V gene. V was pared by 0 bases and J by 0 bases, with 12 bases between. The CDR3 DNA sequence: TGCGCCAGCAGCTTGGCGCGGGACCGACCGAACACCGGGGAGCTGTTTTTT. It is translated as CASSLARDRPNTGELFF.

V usage is TRBV4-1 and J usage is TRBJ1-1; TRBD1 is a possible D gene (5 bases). The CDR3 sequence is 15 residues long. The V end was cut by 4 bases, the J end by 5 bases, with 17 bases between. The germline V gene encodes CDR1 MGHRA and CDR2 YSYEKL. The CDR3 DNA sequence: TGCGCCAGCAGCCTACACGCGGGCGGGGGAACTGAAGCTTTCTTT. Its protein product is CASSLHAGGGTEAFF.

J is TRBJ1-3 and V is TRBV7-2; TRBD1 matches 9 bases. V trimming: 5 bases; J trimming: 4 bases; junction bases outside the gene matches: 3. The germline V gene has CDR1 SGHTA and CDR2 FQGNSA. The length of the CDR3 is 14 residues. CDR3 in DNA: TGTGCCAGCAGCCTCGGGACAGGGGGAAACACCATATATTTT. Translated: CASSLGTGGNTIYF.

The chain recombines TRBV9 with TRBJ1-2; TRBD1 agrees at 7 bases. Germline trimming cut 4 bases from V and 8 bases from J; bases unmatched to any gene: 11. CDR3 size: 14 residues. The germline CDR1 and CDR2 sequences are SGDLS and YYNGEE. The CDR3 protein is CASSPRREGAGYTF. The CDR3 DNA sequence: TGTGCCAGCAGCCCTCGACGAGAGGGGGCCGGCTACACCTTC.

The V gene is TRBV28, the J gene TRBJ1-1; D may be TRBD1 (5 bases). The V end lost 3 bases, the J end lost 10 bases, and 12 bases lay between the germline ends. Germline V gene data show CDR1 as MDHEN and CDR2 as SYDVKM. The CDR3 is made up of 12 amino acids. Here the CDR3 reads CASSFPRVGAFF. Written as DNA, the CDR3 is TGTGCCAGCAGTTTCCCCAGGGTAGGAGCTTTCTTT.